The clone carrying this T cell receptor beta chain was detected many times. Antigen: not known. TCRdb itself ran the reads through MiXCR, one entry per CDR3 protein. The sample contains about 240,000 distinct CDR3 sequences, approximately 13% of which appear only once. These data belong to a study of T cell repertoires in cytomegalovirus infection. Study-wide findings and caveats: It was HLA-C-restricted CMV-specific TCR beta clonotypes that dominated the response ex vivo.

Germline CDR1 reads SGHTA; CDR2 reads FQGNSA. The ends were cut back, 0 bases at V and 2 bases at J, with 9 bases in the middle. The CDR3 length is 15 residues. The sequence was obtained from a human donor in good health (CMV status not recorded). Some clones in this sample may be carry-over from other donors' samples. This rearrangement joins TRBV7-2 to TRBJ2-3; tentative D call: TRBD2 (5 bases). The sample comprised PBMCs. CDR3 DNA: TGTGCCAGCAGCTTAGCAGTAGCGACCACAGATACGCAGTATTTT. Amino acid sequence: CASSLAVATTDTQYF.